This TCR beta chain was obtained from a study of Ad26.COV2.S vaccination and SARS-CoV-2 variants. Background on the study: Donor was assigned to the Ad26.COV2.S arm of trial COV1001. Whole-study findings and limits: Post-vaccination breadth of spike-specific CD8+ and CD4+ T cell responses was reportedly substantial.

TCRdb keeps only in-frame clones here, not all; method: immunoSEQ multiplex PCR. The repertoire has almost 400,000 clones, approximately 90% of them found once; the top ten carry 1.5% to 2%. Treatment described: some 20 received Ad26.COV2.S at low or high dose, single or two shots; about five received placebo; per-sample allocation not given. Sampling happened 63 days after the first vaccine or placebo injection. The table lists this clone with a count of one. Its antigen is not known. This CDR3 contains 14 residues. The germline V gene has CDR1 SGHRS and CDR2 YFSETQ. Trimming stripped 4 bases from V and 6 bases from J, with 13 bases between.

The source was peripheral blood, collected in a trial of Ad26.COV2.S vaccine versus placebo. The sequence derives from a person between 18 and 59 years old who received the Ad26.COV2.S COVID-19 vaccine or a placebo. This chain joins TRBV5-1 and TRBJ1-4; a weak D match, TRBD1 (6 bases). CDR3 loop: CASSVQGRDEKLFF. CDR3 coding DNA: TGCGCCAGCAGCGTACAGGGCCGGGATGAAAAACTGTTTTTT.